The TCR beta chain described here comes from a study of shared clonotypes between healthy human individuals. Germline V gene lookup returns CDR1 ENHRY and CDR2 SYGVKD. Losses at the gene ends were 5 bases for V and 2 bases for J; bases not matched to a gene: 15. This CDR3 contains 19 residues. Repertoires were generated with immunoSEQ multiplex PCR, while TCRdb's copy carries only in-frame clones and drops some. This sample has more than 2,000,000 clones; 90% to 95% occur once, and the top ten carry about 0.39%. This rearrangement joins TRBV10-3 to TRBJ2-7; 13 bases agree with TRBD2. This TCR derives from a man aged 18 to 29 in good health. Some clones in this sample may be carry-over from other donors' samples. The sample consisted of naive CD4+ T cells from PBMCs. Subset meaning: CD45RA+ positively selected. CDR3 protein: CAISSPPGLAGLQTYEQYF. CDR3 nucleotide sequence: TGTGCCATCAGTAGCCCCCCGGGACTAGCGGGACTGCAGACCTACGAGCAGTACTTC.